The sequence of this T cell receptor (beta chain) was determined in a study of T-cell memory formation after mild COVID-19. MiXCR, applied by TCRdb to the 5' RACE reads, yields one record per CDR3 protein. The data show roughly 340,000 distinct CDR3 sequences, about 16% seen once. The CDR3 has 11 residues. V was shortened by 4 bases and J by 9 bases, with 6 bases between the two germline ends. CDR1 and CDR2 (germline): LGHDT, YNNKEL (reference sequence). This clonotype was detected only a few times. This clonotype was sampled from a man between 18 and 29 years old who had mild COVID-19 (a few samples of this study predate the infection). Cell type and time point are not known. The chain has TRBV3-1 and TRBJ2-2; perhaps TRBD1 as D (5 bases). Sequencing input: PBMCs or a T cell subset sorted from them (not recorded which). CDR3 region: CASSRGWELFF. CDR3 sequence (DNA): TGTGCCAGCAGCCGGGGCTGGGAGCTGTTTTTT.